These 11 T cell receptor beta chains originate from one sample sequenced in a study of cytomegalovirus exposure and HLA in healthy donors. PCR employed 60 Vbeta and 13 Jbeta primers. Method: immunoSEQ multiplex PCR; TCRdb's copy keeps in-frame clones and lacks some. The data hold tens of thousands of clones, with around 70% observed a single time. The sample taken for sequencing was PBMCs. Receptor source: a man aged 40-50 years in good health and CMV-seropositive.

The V gene is TRBV12-5, the J gene TRBJ2-5; perhaps TRBD1 as D (6 bases). The length of the CDR3 is 13 residues. V was pared by 9 bases and J by 0 bases, with 11 bases between. Germline V gives CDR1 LGHNT, CDR2 FRNRAP. The CDR3 DNA follows: TGTGCTAGAACCCGACAGGACCAAGAGACCCAGTACTTC. Its translation is CARTRQDQETQYF.

This clone was found a few times. This chain uses TRBV7-3 with TRBJ1-1; D unclear. The V gene's germline CDR1 is SGHTA and CDR2 FQGTGA. Trimming stripped 1 base from V and 2 bases from J, with 5 bases between. There are 13 residues in the CDR3. The CDR3 bases are TGTGCCAGCAGCTTAAGTAGTAACACTGAAGCTTTCTTT. Translating gives CASSLSSNTEAFF.

The DNA for the CDR3 is TGCAGCGTTCGAACTAGCGGGGGCCCCACAGATACGCAGTATTTT. Protein product: CSVRTSGGPTDTQYF. The chain combines TRBV29-1 with TRBJ2-3; 11 bases fit TRBD2. With V trimmed by 5 bases and J by 2 bases, 6 bases remained unmatched. The CDR3 loop spans 15 amino acids. CDR1 and CDR2 from the germline V gene are SQVTM and ANQGSEA.

The genes are TRBV4-2 and TRBJ1-1; tentative D call: TRBD1 (5 bases). The germline gives CDR1 LGHNA, CDR2 YNFKEQ. The CDR3 totals 13 residues. V lost 5 bases and J lost 1, with 8 bases in between. The CDR3 DNA reads as TGTGCCAGCAGCAGTGACAGGAACACTGAAGCTTTCTTT. Protein product: CASSSDRNTEAFF.

The chain joins TRBV12-5 to TRBJ2-7, with a tentative D call TRBD2 (6 bases). The ends were cut back, 5 bases at V and 6 bases at J, with 14 bases in the middle. CDR1 is LGHNT, CDR2 FRNRAP, per germline. This CDR3 region has 13 residues. Written as DNA, the CDR3 is TGTGCTAGTGGTAATGGGGGGAGTTCCGAGCAGTACTTC. It specifies CASGNGGSSEQYF.

This clone appeared a single time. The CDR3: CASTQGSPNTEAFF. The CDR3 DNA is TGTGCCAGTACACAGGGGAGCCCGAACACTGAAGCTTTCTTT. V is TRBV19 and J is TRBJ1-1; TRBD1 matches at 7 bases. Germline CDR1 LNHDA, CDR2 SQIVND (reference sequence). Trimming removed 7 bases from V and 1 base from J; junction bases left unmatched: 6. This CDR3 contains 14 residues.

The chain carries TRBV11-2 and TRBJ1-4; perhaps TRBD1 as D (5 bases). The CDR3 totals 14 residues. Deletions cut 1 base from V and 8 bases from J, with 11 bases between. The germline CDR1 and CDR2 sequences are SGHAT and FQNNGV. The CDR3 sequence: CASSLGQGWEKLFF. Here the CDR3 DNA reads TGTGCCAGCAGCTTAGGGCAGGGATGGGAAAAACTGTTTTTT.

This clone was detected a few times. The V and J genes are TRBV7-2 and TRBJ1-5; D is undetermined. This CDR3 contains 15 residues. V was shortened by 1 base and J by 5 bases, with 12 bases between the two germline ends. Germline V gene data show CDR1 as SGHTA and CDR2 as FQGNSA. CDR3 bases: TGTGCCAGCAGCTTAGGAGGGCAGCCGCATCAGCCCCAGCATTTT. As protein: CASSLGGQPHQPQHF.

V is TRBV7-2 and J is TRBJ1-6; a possible D gene is TRBD1 (5 bases). Germline CDR1 SGHTA, CDR2 FQGNSA. Trimming took 5 bases from V and 4 from J, leaving 18 bases between them. The CDR3 has 17 amino acids. This chain's CDR3 is CASSLQGHGAYNSPLHF. The CDR3 coding sequence is TGTGCCAGCAGCCTCCAAGGACATGGAGCGTATAATTCACCCCTCCACTTT.

This sequence joins TRBV30 and TRBJ2-3; a possible D gene is TRBD1 (5 bases). Germline CDR1 reads GTSNPN; CDR2 reads SVGIG (reference sequence). Trimming removed 2 bases from V and 10 bases from J, with 19 bases in between. CDR3 length: 14 residues. CDR3 sequence reads: CAWSPTDFAAAQYF. The CDR3 DNA follows: TGTGCCTGGAGTCCGACAGATTTTGCCGCCGCGCAGTATTTT.

The chain combines TRBV7-3 with TRBJ2-5; 7 nucleotides agree with TRBD2. The germline V gene has CDR1 SGHTA and CDR2 FQGTGA. Germline trimming cut 4 bases from V and 2 bases from J; bases unmatched to any gene: 13. This CDR3 contains 17 residues. The CDR3 sequence is CASSYFGPRAGQETQYF. The CDR3 DNA is TGTGCCAGCAGCTACTTCGGGCCCCGAGCGGGGCAAGAGACCCAGTACTTC. The complete variable domain, with remaining parts taken from reference TRBV7-3 and TRBJ2-5, reads GAGVSQTPSNKVTEKGKYVELRCDPISGHTALYWYRQSLGQGPEFLIYFQGTGAADDSGLPNDRFFAVRPEGSVSTLKIQRTERGDSAVYLCASSYFGPRAGQETQYFGPGTRLLVL.